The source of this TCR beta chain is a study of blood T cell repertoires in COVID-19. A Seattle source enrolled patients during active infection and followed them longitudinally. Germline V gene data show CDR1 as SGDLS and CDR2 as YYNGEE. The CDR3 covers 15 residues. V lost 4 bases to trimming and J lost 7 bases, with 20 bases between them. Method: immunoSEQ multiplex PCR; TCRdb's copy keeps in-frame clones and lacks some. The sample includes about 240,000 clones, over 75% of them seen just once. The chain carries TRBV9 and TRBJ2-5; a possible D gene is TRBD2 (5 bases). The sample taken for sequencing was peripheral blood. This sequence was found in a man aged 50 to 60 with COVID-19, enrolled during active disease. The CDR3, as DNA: TGTGCCAGCAGCCCTCCCCCACTAGGTTCGGGGACCCAGTACTTC. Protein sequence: CASSPPPLGSGTQYF.